The next 16 T cell receptor beta chains were all read from a single sample in a study of blood T cell repertoires in COVID-19. The data were produced by immunoSEQ multiplex PCR, yet TCRdb's version contains in-frame clones alone and is incomplete. The repertoire has fewer than 120,000 clones, approximately 85% of them found once; the top ten carry approximately 15%. Sequenced sample: peripheral blood. These receptors all come from an older woman with acute or convalescent COVID-19.

The J gene is TRBJ1-1, the V gene TRBV5-1; D gene unclear. V lost 0 bases and J lost 3, with 9 bases in between. Germline V gives CDR1 SGHRS, CDR2 YFSETQ. The CDR3 sequence is 14 residues long. The CDR3 DNA reads TGCGCCAGCAGCTTGGGGGGAGGCGACACTGAAGCTTTCTTT. Amino acids: CASSLGGGDTEAFF.

This chain joins TRBV7-9 and TRBJ2-5; 11 bases map to TRBD1. This CDR3 is 17 amino acids long. Germline V CDR1 and CDR2: SEHNR, FQNEAQ (reference sequence). Trimming cost V 4 bases and J 2 bases; bases outside gene matches: 9. The CDR3 protein is CASSSGQGVGGQETQYF. CDR3 DNA sequence: TGTGCCAGCAGCTCGGGACAGGGGGTAGGTGGTCAAGAGACCCAGTACTTC.

CDR3 sequence reads: CASSYPEEGSSNAFF. CDR3 nucleotides: TGTGCCAGCAGTTACCCGGAGGAGGGTTCCTCTAATGCTTTCTTT. The V gene is TRBV6-5, the J gene TRBJ1-1, with D hard to call. Looked up from germline, CDR1 is MNHEY and CDR2 is SVGAGI. The CDR3 spans 15 residues. The germline V and J ends were trimmed by 2 bases and 11 bases, with 21 bases remaining between them.

V usage is TRBV28 and J usage is TRBJ1-2; the match to TRBD1 covers 8 bases. CDR3 length: 14 amino acids. Germline trimming cut 7 bases from V and 4 bases from J; bases unmatched to any gene: 8. From germline, CDR1 is MDHEN and CDR2 SYDVKM. The CDR3 loop is CASTEQGGGYGYTF. The DNA of the CDR3 is TGTGCCAGCACCGAACAGGGGGGAGGCTATGGCTACACCTTC.

V and J are TRBV10-3 and TRBJ1-1; tentative D call: TRBD1 (6 bases). CDR1 is ENHRY, CDR2 SYGVKD, per germline. The CDR3 is made up of 16 amino acids. Deletions cut 8 bases from V and 5 bases from J, with 24 bases between. CDR3 nucleotides: TGTGCCATCGGCCAATGGGGGCCCGCGGATTGGACTGAAGCTTTCTTT. This gives the protein CAIGQWGPADWTEAFF.

The V call is TRBV7-9, the J call TRBJ1-3; no clear D gene. The CDR3 is made up of 14 amino acids. Trimming pared 5 bases from V and 2 bases from J, leaving 10 bases between. The germline CDR1 and CDR2 sequences are SEHNR and FQNEAQ (reference sequence). The CDR3 DNA follows: TGTGCCAGCAGCCACAGATTTCCTGGAAACACCATATATTTT. It encodes CASSHRFPGNTIYF.

The rearrangement joins TRBV6-4 to TRBJ2-3; TRBD2 is a possible D gene (5 bases). V lost 2 bases, J lost 6 bases, and 9 bases lay in between. This CDR3 contains 13 residues. Germline V lookup: CDR1 MRHNA, CDR2 SNTAGT. This chain's CDR3 is CASSDGSSDTQYF. In nucleotides, the CDR3 is TGTGCCAGCAGTGACGGGAGTTCGGATACGCAGTATTTT.

The chain employs TRBV12-3 or TRBV12-4 and TRBJ1-2; D not certain. There are 13 residues in the CDR3. Trimming stripped 2 bases from V and 7 bases from J, with 11 bases between. CDR3 coding DNA: TGTGCCAGCAGTTTAAGAGGTGACCGTGGCTACACCTTC. Encoded protein: CASSLRGDRGYTF.

The genes are TRBV13 and TRBJ1-5, with a possible D match to TRBD1 (5 bases). CDR3 length: 15 amino acids. Germline V gene data show CDR1 as PRHDT and CDR2 as FYEKMQ (reference sequence). The germline V and J ends were trimmed by 0 bases and 4 bases, with 10 bases remaining between them. The CDR3 bases are TGTGCCAGCAGCTTAGGGACAGTAGCAAATCAGCCCCAGCATTTT. This gives the protein CASSLGTVANQPQHF.

About this clone: This sample also contains other DNA sequences that code for the same CDR3. This sequence joins TRBV5-1 and TRBJ1-2, with 7 bases that match TRBD1. The CDR3 runs 14 residues. V was clipped by 0 bases and J by 8 bases; unmatched bases: 7. Germline lookup yields CDR1 SGHRS and CDR2 YFSETQ. The CDR3 region is CASSLGQGASGYTF. CDR3 nucleotide sequence: TGCGCCAGCAGCTTGGGACAGGGTGCATCCGGCTACACCTTC.

J is TRBJ1-2 and V is TRBV7-9; unclear D gene. Germline V lookup: CDR1 SEHNR, CDR2 FQNEAQ (reference sequence). V gave up 5 bases and J gave up 4 bases, with 17 bases separating them. The CDR3 length is 15 residues. This chain's CDR3 is CASSHPTSTFYGYTF. DNA of the CDR3: TGTGCCAGCAGCCACCCGACATCGACCTTCTATGGCTACACCTTC.

The rearrangement joins TRBV5-8 to TRBJ1-2, with 8 bases matching TRBD1. V shed 1 base, J shed 4 bases, and the junction held 3 bases outside the gene matches. The CDR3 spans 14 residues. Germline V gene lookup returns CDR1 SGHTS and CDR2 YDEGEE. The CDR3 reads CASSLRQGAYGYTF. CDR3 DNA sequence: TGTGCCAGCAGCTTGCGGCAGGGGGCCTATGGCTACACCTTC. Using reference TRBV5-8 and TRBJ1-2 for the parts outside the CDR3, the full variable domain is EAGVTQSPTHLIKTRGQQATLRCSPISGHTSVYWYQQALGLGLQFLLWYDEGEERNRGNFPPRFSGRQFPNYSSELNVNALELEDSALYLCASSLRQGAYGYTFGSGTRLTVV.

The chain's CDR3 is CAWSVPGDRGREATNEKLFF. CDR3 sequence (DNA): TGTGCCTGGAGTGTACCGGGGGACAGGGGGCGGGAAGCAACTAATGAAAAACTGTTTTTT. The chain joins TRBV30 to TRBJ1-4; TRBD1 aligns across 12 bases. The germline gives CDR1 GTSNPN, CDR2 SVGIG (reference sequence). The CDR3 contains 20 residues. J gave up 0 bases and V 0 bases, and 11 bases lay outside the gene matches. The variable domain in full, with the rest retrieved from reference TRBV30 and TRBJ1-4, is SQTIHQWPATLVQPVGSPLSLECTVEGTSNPNLYWYRQAAGRGLQLLFYSVGIGQISSEVPQNLSASRPQDRQFILSSKKLLLSDSGFYLCAWSVPGDRGREATNEKLFFGSGTQLSVL.

This clone has only one observation. At one end, the junction sequence differs from germline, possibly due to a read error. The rearrangement joins TRBV5-1 to TRBJ2-2; 9 bases agree with TRBD1. Germline values: CDR1 SGHRS, CDR2 YFSETQ. This CDR3 has 14 residues. The CDR3 nucleotides read TGCGCCAGCAGCTTGGGACAGGGGGTCGTGCGGAAGATTTTT. Protein: CASSLGQGVVRKIF.

This clone was observed at least ten times. The V call is TRBV2, the J call TRBJ1-1; unclear D gene. CDR1 SNHLY and CDR2 FYNNEI come from the germline V gene. Trimming removed 7 bases at V and 5 bases at J, with 14 bases between. The CDR3 has 13 residues. The chain's CDR3 is CASNPPGSTEAFF. The CDR3 DNA sequence: TGTGCCAGCAACCCCCCGGGTAGTACTGAAGCTTTCTTT.

This clone was seen a single time. The rearrangement uses TRBV19 and TRBJ1-2, with TRBD1 matching over 7 bases. Per germline, CDR1 LNHDA and CDR2 SQIVND (reference sequence). The J segment lost 4 bases and the V segment lost 7 bases, leaving 3 bases of the junction unmatched. CDR3 length: 12 amino acids. CDR3 sequence (DNA): TGTGCCAGTACCCACAGGGGCTATGGCTACACCTTC. Protein: CASTHRGYGYTF.